This T cell receptor (beta chain) is drawn from a study of T-cell reconstitution after alpha-beta-depleted transplantation in children. The study, taken as a whole, reports: There were reportedly several hundred expanded graft clones from which alpha-beta T cells came about two months after transplant.

Preparation of the TCRbeta library involved a method that used unique molecular identifiers. A single record per CDR3 protein comes from TCRdb applying MiXCR to the PCR reads. Here the sample spans hundreds of thousands of distinct CDR3 sequences, more than 20% being singletons. For this clonotype: Its antigen is not identified.

This TCR derives from a boy younger than two who had a stem cell transplant for acute myeloid leukemia, so the T cells may come from the graft donor. Here the sequenced sample was PBMCs, mostly from graft donor cells, taken 360 days after TCRalphabeta/CD19-depleted stem cell transplant.

CDR3 sequence: CASSYSVGQNYGYTF. The CDR3 DNA reads as TGTGCCAGCAGTTACTCAGTGGGGCAGAACTATGGCTACACCTTC. The chain recombines TRBV6-5 with TRBJ1-2; D might be TRBD1 (5 bases). CDR3 length equals 15 residues. V gave up 0 bases and J gave up 2 bases, with 10 bases separating them. Germline V CDR1 and CDR2: MNHEY, SVGAGI.